This TCR beta chain was profiled in a study of CD8 T cells in ankylosing spondylitis. V was shortened by 7 bases and J by 6 bases, with 19 bases between the two germline ends. In germline, CDR1 is MNHNS, CDR2 SASEGT. The CDR3 spans 15 residues. This clonotype was seen a few times. Its antigen is currently unknown. Broader study findings: Prior literature has documented some motif variants in synovial fluid and blood from reactive arthritis. Reportedly, disease-linked clones are significantly enriched in ankylosing spondylitis patients' matched synovial fluid.

Generation of TCR beta libraries employed quantitative 5'-RACE incorporating molecular barcodes. TCRdb ran MiXCR on the 5' RACE reads and lists one entry per CDR3 protein. The sample has 110,000 to 150,000 distinct CDR3 sequences, 8% to 9% seen once. The sequence came from a male donor with ankylosing spondylitis. The chain links TRBV6-1 to TRBJ2-1; tentative D call: TRBD2 (6 bases). Material: synovial fluid, either unsorted or a sorted T cell fraction (not recorded which). DNA for the CDR3: TGTGCCAGCAACCCTGTTCGGGAGCGGGTCAATGAGCAGTTCTTC. It yields the protein CASNPVRERVNEQFF.